This T cell receptor beta chain appears in the sequencing data of a study of blood T cell repertoires in COVID-19. Germline loops: CDR1 SGHRS, CDR2 YFSETQ. There are 15 residues in the CDR3. The J segment lost 5 bases and the V segment lost 0 bases, leaving 4 bases of the junction unmatched. Per the authors' pipeline: Estimation of nucleated cell counts relied on the amplification of reference gene primers. Sequencing used immunoSEQ multiplex PCR; TCRdb keeps in-frame clones, though not all of them. That table gives V, J and clone size, and the DNA gave D and trimming. Of about 69,000 clones in the sample, roughly 79% were seen once.

The chain employs TRBV5-1 and TRBJ2-1; TRBD1 agrees at 8 bases. The sample was peripheral blood. This TCR was sampled from a human donor in a cohort sampled during active COVID-19. The CDR3 sequence is CASSLGQGRNNEQFF. The CDR3 nucleotides read TGCGCCAGCAGCTTGGGACAGGGGCGCAACAATGAGCAGTTCTTC.